This T cell receptor beta chain emerged from a study of T cells after yellow fever vaccination. This clonotype was detected a few times. Its target is unknown. Study outcomes and limitations: It was a weaker secondary response, yet one that peaked faster, at day 5 versus 15.

The TCR cDNA carried a universal primer site and UMIs from 5'RACE template switching. TCRdb analysed the 5' RACE reads with MiXCR anew, one entry per CDR3 protein. The sample lists 350,000 to 450,000 distinct CDR3 sequences, around 20% occurring once. The CDR3 totals 15 residues. J gave up 8 bases and V 4 bases, and 7 bases lay outside the gene matches. Germline CDR1 and CDR2: KGHDR and SFDVKD. The material was PBMCs, obtained before the yellow fever booster vaccination. J is TRBJ2-1 and V is TRBV24-1, with 10 bases that match TRBD1. This clonotype was sampled from a man younger than 30 who received the YFV17D yellow fever vaccine. The CDR3 spells CATSDTGQGHDEQFF. The CDR3 DNA is TGTGCCACCAGTGACACGGGACAGGGGCATGATGAGCAGTTCTTC.